This TCR beta chain was recorded in a study of control samples from healthy donors and cancer patients. Deletions cut 2 bases from V and 5 bases from J, with 6 bases between. CDR3 length: 12 residues. In germline, CDR1 is SGHNT, CDR2 YENEEA. Profiling relied on immunoSEQ multiplex PCR, and the TCRdb table lists in-frame clones only, not all of them. The sample gives some 9,500 clones, 90% to 95% of which show up once; about 20% is in the top ten. This TCR was recovered from a man aged 55 to 69 with colorectal cancer. The sequenced sample consisted of PBMCs. The chain carries TRBV11-3 and TRBJ1-1; D unresolved. The CDR3 region has the DNA TGTGCCAGCAGCTTACCGGAAACTGAAGCTTTCTTT. Translation gives CASSLPETEAFF. Filled out from reference TRBV11-3 and TRBJ1-1, the complete variable domain reads EAGVVQSPRYKIIEKKQPVAFWCNPISGHNTLYWYLQNLGQGPELLIRYENEEAVDDSQLPKDRFSAERLKGVDSTLKIQPAELGDSAVYLCASSLPETEAFFGQGTRLTVV.